This T cell receptor beta chain was profiled in a study of patients and donors after allogeneic stem cell transplantation. Germline CDR1 reads SGHRS; CDR2 reads YFSETQ. The CDR3 is made up of 16 amino acids. J was trimmed by 3 bases and V by 2 bases; bases with no gene match: 7. One entry per CDR3 protein results from TCRdb running MiXCR on the RT-PCR reads. The data show 900,000 to 1,000,000 distinct CDR3 sequences, roughly 18% seen once. This clonotype was seen more than once but under ten times. The sequence was obtained from a human donor who was either an allogeneic HSCT recipient or a stem cell or donor lymphocyte infusion donor (not recorded which). It is not recorded whose cells these are; they may come from a transplant donor. The sequenced sample consisted of blood, either unsorted or a sorted T cell fraction (not recorded which). V gene TRBV5-1 combines with J gene TRBJ2-7, with 11 bases matching TRBD2. CDR3 DNA sequence: TGCGCCAGCAGCTTCATACCGGGACTAGCGGTCTACGAGCAGTACTTC. Amino acid sequence: CASSFIPGLAVYEQYF.